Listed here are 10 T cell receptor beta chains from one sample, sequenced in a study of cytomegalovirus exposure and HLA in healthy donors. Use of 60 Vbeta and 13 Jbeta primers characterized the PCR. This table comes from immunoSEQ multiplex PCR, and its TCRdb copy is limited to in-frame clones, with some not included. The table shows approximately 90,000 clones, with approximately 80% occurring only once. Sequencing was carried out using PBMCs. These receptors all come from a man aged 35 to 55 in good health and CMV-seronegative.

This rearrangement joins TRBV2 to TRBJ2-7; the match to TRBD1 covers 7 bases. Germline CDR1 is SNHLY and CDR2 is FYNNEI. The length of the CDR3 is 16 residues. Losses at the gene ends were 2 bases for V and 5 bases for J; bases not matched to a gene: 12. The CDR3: CASSERFGRGNDEQYF. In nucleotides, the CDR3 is TGTGCCAGCAGTGAAAGATTCGGCAGGGGGAACGACGAGCAGTACTTC.

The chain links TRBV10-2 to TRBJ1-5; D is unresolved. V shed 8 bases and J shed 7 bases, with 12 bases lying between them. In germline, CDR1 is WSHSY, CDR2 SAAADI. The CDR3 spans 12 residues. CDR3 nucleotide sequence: TGCGCCAGCCAGGACGGGAGGCAGCCCCAGCATTTT. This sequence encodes CASQDGRQPQHF.

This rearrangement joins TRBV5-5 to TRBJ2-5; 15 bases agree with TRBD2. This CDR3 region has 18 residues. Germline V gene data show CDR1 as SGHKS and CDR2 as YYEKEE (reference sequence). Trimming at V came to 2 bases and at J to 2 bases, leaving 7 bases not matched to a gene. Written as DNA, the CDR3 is TGTGCCAGCAGCTTTGGACTAGCGGGAGGGCCGGGGCAAGAGACCCAGTACTTC. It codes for CASSFGLAGGPGQETQYF.

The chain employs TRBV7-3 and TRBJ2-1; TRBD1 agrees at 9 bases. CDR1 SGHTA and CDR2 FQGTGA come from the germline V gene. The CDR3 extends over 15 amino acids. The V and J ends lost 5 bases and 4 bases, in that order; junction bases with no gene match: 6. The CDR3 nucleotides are TGTGCCAGCAGCCTACAGGGGGCGAGGTACAATGAGCAGTTCTTC. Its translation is CASSLQGARYNEQFF.

Written as DNA, the CDR3 is TGTGCCAGCAGTCGGGGAAACCCCTATGGCTACACCTTC. This codes for CASSRGNPYGYTF. The genes are TRBV28 and TRBJ1-2; unclear D gene. Trimming cost V 5 bases and J 4 bases, with 11 bases left between them. CDR1 MDHEN and CDR2 SYDVKM come from the germline V gene. The CDR3 consists of 13 residues.

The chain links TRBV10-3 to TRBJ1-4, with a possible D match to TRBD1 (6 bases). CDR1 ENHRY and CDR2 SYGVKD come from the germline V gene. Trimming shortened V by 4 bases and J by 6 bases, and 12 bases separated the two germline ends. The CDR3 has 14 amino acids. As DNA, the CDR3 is TGTGCCATCAGTGGGACAGCTGATTATGAAAAACTGTTTTTT. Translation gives CAISGTADYEKLFF.

Written as DNA, the CDR3 is TGTGCCAGCAGCTTAAATGCAGGGAACGATCAGCCCCAGCATTTT. Translated, it gives CASSLNAGNDQPQHF. The genes are TRBV11-2 and TRBJ1-5, with D tentatively TRBD1 (5 bases). Trimming left V 2 bases short and J 5 bases short, with 13 bases between. Germline CDR1 and CDR2: SGHAT and FQNNGV. There are 15 residues in the CDR3.

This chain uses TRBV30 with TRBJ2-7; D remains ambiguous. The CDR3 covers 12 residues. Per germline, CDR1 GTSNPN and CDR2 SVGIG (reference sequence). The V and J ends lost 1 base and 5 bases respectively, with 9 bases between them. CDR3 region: CAWSDSRDEQYF. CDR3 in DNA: TGTGCCTGGAGTGACTCCCGGGACGAGCAGTACTTC.

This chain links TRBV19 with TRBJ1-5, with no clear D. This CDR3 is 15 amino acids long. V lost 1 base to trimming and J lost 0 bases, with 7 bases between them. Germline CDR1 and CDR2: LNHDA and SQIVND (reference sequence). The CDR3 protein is CASSIGQYSNQPQHF. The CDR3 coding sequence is TGTGCCAGTAGTATAGGACAATATAGCAATCAGCCCCAGCATTTT.

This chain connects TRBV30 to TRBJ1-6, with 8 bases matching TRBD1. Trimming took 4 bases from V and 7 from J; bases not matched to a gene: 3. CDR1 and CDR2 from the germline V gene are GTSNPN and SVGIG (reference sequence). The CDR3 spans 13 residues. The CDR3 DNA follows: TGTGCCTGGACCGACAGGGGAAATTCACCCCTCCACTTT. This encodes CAWTDRGNSPLHF.